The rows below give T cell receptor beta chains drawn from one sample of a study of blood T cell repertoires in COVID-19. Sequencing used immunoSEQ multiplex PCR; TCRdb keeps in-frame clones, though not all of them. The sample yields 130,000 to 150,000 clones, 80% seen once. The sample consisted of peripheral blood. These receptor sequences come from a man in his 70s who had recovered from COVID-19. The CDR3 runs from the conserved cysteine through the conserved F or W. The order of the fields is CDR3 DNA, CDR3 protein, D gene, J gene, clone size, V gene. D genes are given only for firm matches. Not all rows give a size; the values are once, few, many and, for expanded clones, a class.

CDR3nt: TGCGCCAGCAGCCAACCCACTCGGGGGGAGTGGTCCTACGAGCAGTACTTC
CDR3aa: CASSQPTRGEWSYEQYF
d_gene: TRBD2
j_gene: TRBJ2-7
abundance: once
v_gene: TRBV5-1

CDR3nt: TGTGCCAGCAGCCTGCGGCTCAACTCCTACAATGAGCAGTTCTTC
CDR3aa: CASSLRLNSYNEQFF
d_gene: -
j_gene: TRBJ2-1
abundance: -
v_gene: TRBV9

CDR3nt: TGCGCCAGCAGCTTGGCCATGCGCTCTGGGGCCAACGTCCTGACTTTC
CDR3aa: CASSLAMRSGANVLTF
d_gene: -
j_gene: TRBJ2-6
abundance: -
v_gene: TRBV5-1

CDR3nt: TGTGCCAGCAGCTCTTTTCGGGGAGACGACTACGAGCAGTACTTC
CDR3aa: CASSSFRGDDYEQYF
d_gene: -
j_gene: TRBJ2-7
abundance: -
v_gene: TRBV11-2

CDR3nt: TGTGCCAGCAGTTCTGGACACATCTATGGCTACACCTTC
CDR3aa: CASSSGHIYGYTF
d_gene: -
j_gene: TRBJ1-2
abundance: -
v_gene: TRBV6-6

CDR3nt: TGTGCCAGCAGCTTAGCACAGGCGTCCTACAATGAGCAGTTCTTC
CDR3aa: CASSLAQASYNEQFF
d_gene: -
j_gene: TRBJ2-1
abundance: -
v_gene: TRBV7-3

CDR3nt: TGTGCCAGCAGCCGGATTGAGGGACAGGGGAACACTGAAGCTTTCTTT
CDR3aa: CASSRIEGQGNTEAFF
d_gene: TRBD1
j_gene: TRBJ1-1
abundance: -
v_gene: TRBV7-6

CDR3nt: TGCAGCGTTGATTCCCCGGCGGGGGAAGACTACGAGCAGTACTTC
CDR3aa: CSVDSPAGEDYEQYF
d_gene: TRBD2
j_gene: TRBJ2-7
abundance: -
v_gene: TRBV29-1

CDR3nt: TGCGCCAGCAGCCTAGCGGTGGGGACCTACGAGCAGTACTTC
CDR3aa: CASSLAVGTYEQYF
d_gene: -
j_gene: TRBJ2-7
abundance: -
v_gene: TRBV4-3

CDR3nt: TGTGCCAGCAGTGCAAGGGGGCGATTAGATACGCAGTATTTT
CDR3aa: CASSARGRLDTQYF
d_gene: TRBD1
j_gene: TRBJ2-3
abundance: -
v_gene: TRBV25-1

CDR3nt: TGTGCCAGCAGCTTAATTGCGGGAGGGACCGGGGAGCTGTTTTTT
CDR3aa: CASSLIAGGTGELFF
d_gene: TRBD2
j_gene: TRBJ2-2
abundance: -
v_gene: TRBV7-3

CDR3nt: TGTGCCAGCTCACCGAATACAGGGCGCTATGGCTACACCTTC
CDR3aa: CASSPNTGRYGYTF
d_gene: -
j_gene: TRBJ1-2
abundance: once
v_gene: TRBV18

CDR3nt: TGTGCCAGCAGCCCCCAGCGGGAGGTAAATACGCAGTATTTT
CDR3aa: CASSPQREVNTQYF
d_gene: TRBD2
j_gene: TRBJ2-3
abundance: -
v_gene: TRBV11-2

CDR3nt: TGTGCCAGCAGTTACTCGACCCCGGGCGGGACTGAAGCTTTCTTT
CDR3aa: CASSYSTPGGTEAFF
d_gene: -
j_gene: TRBJ1-1
abundance: -
v_gene: TRBV6-6

CDR3nt: TGTGCCAGCAGCCCCGGTCTAGCGGGGATCCAGGTAGTTTACGAGCAGTACTTC
CDR3aa: CASSPGLAGIQVVYEQYF
d_gene: TRBD2
j_gene: TRBJ2-7
abundance: few
v_gene: TRBV7-9

CDR3nt: TGTGCCTGGTCGACCCGGCTAGCGGGGAGAATCTCCTACAATGAGCAGTTCTTC
CDR3aa: CAWSTRLAGRISYNEQFF
d_gene: TRBD2
j_gene: TRBJ2-1
abundance: -
v_gene: TRBV30

CDR3nt: TGTGCCAGCAGCAAGACAGGGGGATGGGAAAAACTGTTTTTT
CDR3aa: CASSKTGGWEKLFF
d_gene: TRBD1
j_gene: TRBJ1-4
abundance: -
v_gene: TRBV28

CDR3nt: TGTGCCAGCAGCTTGGGACTCTCTCAGCCCCAGCATTTT
CDR3aa: CASSLGLSQPQHF
d_gene: -
j_gene: TRBJ1-5
abundance: few
v_gene: TRBV5-6

CDR3nt: TGCGCCAGCAGCCCCAGTTGGGGAGGGGGCGAGCAGTACTTC
CDR3aa: CASSPSWGGGEQYF
d_gene: -
j_gene: TRBJ2-7
abundance: -
v_gene: TRBV5-1

CDR3nt: TGTGCCATCAGGGGGGGGGAGACCCAGTACTTC
CDR3aa: CAIRGGETQYF
d_gene: -
j_gene: TRBJ2-5
abundance: once
v_gene: TRBV2

CDR3nt: TGTGCCAGCAGCCAAGATATCAGCCTTGCAAACAGCTATGGCTACACCTTC
CDR3aa: CASSQDISLANSYGYTF
d_gene: -
j_gene: TRBJ1-2
abundance: -
v_gene: TRBV4-2

CDR3nt: TGTGCCAGCAGCTTGGAGGGGGCCAGGGTCTACGAGCAGTACTTC
CDR3aa: CASSLEGARVYEQYF
d_gene: TRBD1
j_gene: TRBJ2-7
abundance: -
v_gene: TRBV5-5

CDR3nt: TGTGCCAGCAGCCGATCGGTCGGGAGAGGCTACAATGAGCAGTTCTTC
CDR3aa: CASSRSVGRGYNEQFF
d_gene: -
j_gene: TRBJ2-1
abundance: -
v_gene: TRBV3-1/TRBV3-2

CDR3nt: TGCGCCAGCAGCCTTGTTCCAGATACGCAGTATTTT
CDR3aa: CASSLVPDTQYF
d_gene: -
j_gene: TRBJ2-3
abundance: -
v_gene: TRBV5-1

CDR3nt: TGCGCCAGCAGCTTCGGGGGGGCTAGCGGGTCCGAAGAGCAGTACTTC
CDR3aa: CASSFGGASGSEEQYF
d_gene: TRBD2
j_gene: TRBJ2-7
abundance: -
v_gene: TRBV5-1

CDR3nt: TGTGCCTGGGGGGGGCGGGAAGCTTTCTTT
CDR3aa: CAWGGREAFF
d_gene: -
j_gene: TRBJ1-1
abundance: -
v_gene: TRBV30

CDR3nt: TGTGCCAGCAGCTGGGACAGGGGCGGGGATGGCTACACCTTC
CDR3aa: CASSWDRGGDGYTF
d_gene: TRBD1
j_gene: TRBJ1-2
abundance: -
v_gene: TRBV5-4

CDR3nt: TGTGCCAGCAGCTTGGCCTCGACTAGCGGGAGCGCAGATACGCAGTATTTT
CDR3aa: CASSLASTSGSADTQYF
d_gene: TRBD2
j_gene: TRBJ2-3
abundance: -
v_gene: TRBV5-4

CDR3nt: TGCGCCAGCAGCCAAGAAGGTCAGACAGGTCCCTTCACAGATACGCAGTATTTT
CDR3aa: CASSQEGQTGPFTDTQYF
d_gene: -
j_gene: TRBJ2-3
abundance: -
v_gene: TRBV4-1

CDR3nt: TGTGCCAGCAGTGCCCGGGACAGACCTATCTACGAGCAGTACTTC
CDR3aa: CASSARDRPIYEQYF
d_gene: TRBD1
j_gene: TRBJ2-7
abundance: -
v_gene: TRBV27

CDR3nt: TGTGCCAGCAGTGAAGCTAGGGGTGTGGAGACCCAGTACTTC
CDR3aa: CASSEARGVETQYF
d_gene: -
j_gene: TRBJ2-5
abundance: -
v_gene: TRBV6-1

CDR3nt: TGTGCCTGGAGTGCTGACAGGGGTGGCAATCAGCCCCAGCATTTT
CDR3aa: CAWSADRGGNQPQHF
d_gene: TRBD1
j_gene: TRBJ1-5
abundance: few
v_gene: TRBV30

CDR3nt: TGTGCCAGTAGGGGGACAGGGGGCAATCAGCCCCAGCATTTT
CDR3aa: CASRGTGGNQPQHF
d_gene: TRBD1
j_gene: TRBJ1-5
abundance: once
v_gene: TRBV19

CDR3nt: TGTGCCAGCAGCCAAGAGGCAGGGGTGGATAGCTCCTACGAGCAGTACTTC
CDR3aa: CASSQEAGVDSSYEQYF
d_gene: -
j_gene: TRBJ2-7
abundance: -
v_gene: TRBV3-1/TRBV3-2

CDR3nt: TGTGCCAGCAGCGAGGACAGGGCTCCCACGAACACCGGGGAGCTGTTTTTT
CDR3aa: CASSEDRAPTNTGELFF
d_gene: TRBD1
j_gene: TRBJ2-2
abundance: -
v_gene: TRBV9

CDR3nt: TGTGCCAGCAGCGTATTAGGGGACACTGAAGCTTTCTTT
CDR3aa: CASSVLGDTEAFF
d_gene: -
j_gene: TRBJ1-1
abundance: -
v_gene: TRBV9

CDR3nt: TGTGCCAGCAGCTTAGAGAACGTTCGAGGCACAGATACGCAGTATTTT
CDR3aa: CASSLENVRGTDTQYF
d_gene: -
j_gene: TRBJ2-3
abundance: -
v_gene: TRBV7-2

CDR3nt: TGTGCCTGGAGTGAAACAGGGCTTACCTATGGCTACACCTTC
CDR3aa: CAWSETGLTYGYTF
d_gene: -
j_gene: TRBJ1-2
abundance: -
v_gene: TRBV30

CDR3nt: TGCAGCGTTGAGGGGACAGGGGCTAACTATGGCTACACCTTC
CDR3aa: CSVEGTGANYGYTF
d_gene: TRBD1
j_gene: TRBJ1-2
abundance: -
v_gene: TRBV29-1

CDR3nt: TGTGCCAGCAGCTCGCCCCGGGGGTCCTCATCTACTTACAATGAGCAGTTCTTC
CDR3aa: CASSSPRGSSSTYNEQFF
d_gene: -
j_gene: TRBJ2-1
abundance: -
v_gene: TRBV13

CDR3nt: TGTGCCAGCAGCCCCACGGACAGCTCCTACGAGCAGTACTTC
CDR3aa: CASSPTDSSYEQYF
d_gene: -
j_gene: TRBJ2-7
abundance: -
v_gene: TRBV7-9